This T cell receptor (beta chain) was sequenced during a study of blood T cell repertoires in COVID-19. This CDR3 has 13 residues. Trimming cost V 2 bases and J 4 bases, with 8 bases left between them. Germline V gene lookup returns CDR1 MGHDK and CDR2 SYGVNS. Clones were read by immunoSEQ multiplex PCR, and TCRdb kept only the in-frame ones, dropping some. This table holds about 300,000 clones, about 84% found once. The TCR comes from a woman aged 45-65 years with acute or convalescent COVID-19. The chain is built from TRBV25-1 and TRBJ2-5; D gene ambiguous. The source material was peripheral blood. CDR3 loop: CASSEEIRETQYF. The CDR3 region has the DNA TGTGCCAGCAGTGAAGAGATTAGAGAGACCCAGTACTTC.